This is a list of T cell receptor beta chains from one sample in a study of blood T cell repertoires in COVID-19. The data were produced by immunoSEQ multiplex PCR, yet TCRdb's version contains in-frame clones alone and is incomplete. This repertoire shows 200,000 or so clones, roughly 80% found once; its top ten account for around 7%. The sequencing input was PBMCs or T cells enriched from blood (not recorded which). These TCRs come from a man aged 40-49 years who had recovered from COVID-19. Each CDR3 is given with its conserved first and last residue. The D gene is left open where the match is weak. Not all rows give a size; the values are once, few, many and, for expanded clones, a class.

D gene: TRBD1
J gene: TRBJ1-2
V gene: TRBV2
CDR3 length: 11
clone size: NA
CDR3 DNA: TGTGCCAGCGGGACAGGGATTGGCTACACCTTC
CDR3 protein: CASGTGIGYTF

D gene: NA
J gene: TRBJ2-7
V gene: TRBV19
CDR3 length: 13
clone size: NA
CDR3 DNA: TGTGCCAGTAGTATCGGTGTCCCTTACGAGCAGTACTTC
CDR3 protein: CASSIGVPYEQYF

D gene: NA
J gene: TRBJ2-7
V gene: TRBV2
CDR3 length: 15
clone size: few
CDR3 DNA: TGTGCCAGCAGTGATCAGACACTCAGCTCCTACGAGCAGTACTTC
CDR3 protein: CASSDQTLSSYEQYF

D gene: NA
J gene: TRBJ1-3
V gene: TRBV5-1
CDR3 length: 14
clone size: NA
CDR3 DNA: TGCGCCAGCAGCCCCGGACAAGTTGGAAACACCATATATTTT
CDR3 protein: CASSPGQVGNTIYF

D gene: TRBD1
J gene: TRBJ2-4
V gene: TRBV2
CDR3 length: 15
clone size: once
CDR3 DNA: TGTGCCAGCACCGGGACAGGCCTAGCCAAAAACATTCAGTACTTC
CDR3 protein: CASTGTGLAKNIQYF

D gene: NA
J gene: TRBJ2-7
V gene: TRBV5-1
CDR3 length: 14
clone size: once
CDR3 DNA: TGCGCCAGCAGCATCTCACCGGGGGTCTACGAGCAGTACTTC
CDR3 protein: CASSISPGVYEQYF

D gene: NA
J gene: TRBJ2-3
V gene: TRBV5-1
CDR3 length: 17
clone size: NA
CDR3 DNA: TGCGCCAGCAGCTCCGGCCAGGGGCACGCCGGGGCAGATACGCAGTATTTT
CDR3 protein: CASSSGQGHAGADTQYF

D gene: NA
J gene: TRBJ2-5
V gene: TRBV6-5
CDR3 length: 14
clone size: once
CDR3 DNA: TGTGCCAGCCGGAATCACCTCGGGGTAGAGACCCAGTACTTC
CDR3 protein: CASRNHLGVETQYF

D gene: TRBD1
J gene: TRBJ1-6
V gene: TRBV3-1/TRBV3-2
CDR3 length: 14
clone size: NA
CDR3 DNA: TGTGCCAGCGGGGGACAGGGGATTAATTCACCCCTCCACTTT
CDR3 protein: CASGGQGINSPLHF

D gene: TRBD1
J gene: TRBJ2-1
V gene: TRBV5-1
CDR3 length: 15
clone size: NA
CDR3 DNA: TGCGCCAGCAGCGTCACAGGGGGCTCCTACAATGAGCAGTTCTTC
CDR3 protein: CASSVTGGSYNEQFF

D gene: NA
J gene: TRBJ1-2
V gene: TRBV11-2
CDR3 length: 13
clone size: NA
CDR3 DNA: TGTGCCAGCAGCTTAGCTCAGAACTATGGCTACACCTTC
CDR3 protein: CASSLAQNYGYTF

D gene: TRBD1
J gene: TRBJ1-2
V gene: TRBV4-3
CDR3 length: 17
clone size: NA
CDR3 DNA: TGCGCCAGCAGCCAAGATTTCCATGTCGGACAGGGCTATGGCTACACCTTC
CDR3 protein: CASSQDFHVGQGYGYTF

D gene: NA
J gene: TRBJ1-3
V gene: TRBV30
CDR3 length: 14
clone size: NA
CDR3 DNA: TGTGCCTGGAGTGTTAAGGGAGGTGGAAACACCATATATTTT
CDR3 protein: CAWSVKGGGNTIYF

D gene: TRBD1
J gene: TRBJ1-1
V gene: TRBV6-5
CDR3 length: 14
clone size: NA
CDR3 DNA: TGTGCCAGCAGATCTGGGACAGGGGACACTGAAGCTTTCTTT
CDR3 protein: CASRSGTGDTEAFF

D gene: NA
J gene: TRBJ1-1
V gene: TRBV28
CDR3 length: 16
clone size: few
CDR3 DNA: TGTGCCAGCAGTTCTTGGACGGAAGGGGGGAACACTGAAGCTTTCTTT
CDR3 protein: CASSSWTEGGNTEAFF

D gene: NA
J gene: TRBJ1-6
V gene: TRBV27
CDR3 length: 14
clone size: few
CDR3 DNA: TGTGCCAGCGGTCTAGCAGGGGAGAATTCACCCCTCCACTTT
CDR3 protein: CASGLAGENSPLHF

D gene: TRBD2
J gene: TRBJ2-2
V gene: TRBV10-3
CDR3 length: 15
clone size: NA
CDR3 DNA: TGTGCCAGTTCTAGGGACTACCCTAAGTCCGGGGAGCTGTTTTTT
CDR3 protein: CASSRDYPKSGELFF

D gene: TRBD2
J gene: TRBJ2-1
V gene: TRBV28
CDR3 length: 16
clone size: NA
CDR3 DNA: TGTGCCAGCAGCTTGGCTAGCGGGGGGGCCCACAATGAGCAGTTCTTC
CDR3 protein: CASSLASGGAHNEQFF

D gene: NA
J gene: TRBJ1-2
V gene: TRBV4-3
CDR3 length: 14
clone size: once
CDR3 DNA: TGCGCCAGCAGCCAAAACGCACAGAATCATGGCTACACCTTC
CDR3 protein: CASSQNAQNHGYTF

D gene: NA
J gene: TRBJ1-1
V gene: TRBV2
CDR3 length: 12
clone size: NA
CDR3 DNA: TGTGCCAGCAGTTCCAGGAGGTATGAAGCTTTCTTT
CDR3 protein: CASSSRRYEAFF